This T cell receptor beta chain is drawn from a study of vaccination effects on CD4 cells after COVID-19. About the research overall: Post-vaccine specimens arrived a median 72 days past the second dose.

TCRdb keeps only in-frame clones here, not all; method: immunoSEQ multiplex PCR. Of around 30,000 clones in the sample, about 66% were seen once. CD4+ T cells specific for antigen were expanded with viral peptide pools by the ViraFEST assay before sequencing. Subsequent to a culture period of approximately 11 days, CD4+ T cells were isolated. Each participant was given two doses of one vaccine (BNT162b2 or mRNA-1273). Vaccinated participants had no history of SARS-CoV-2 infection and tested negative for nucleocapsid antibodies. It was on days 3 and 7 that half the medium was replaced with IL-2 medium. In this sample, this clone turned up a few times. Its antigen is not known. The CDR3 runs to 15 residues. With 6 bases removed from V and 4 bases from J, the gap between germline ends came to 18 bases. The germline V gene has CDR1 MGHDK and CDR2 SYGVNS.

Sequencing was performed on CD4+ T cells from PBMCs cultured with SARS-CoV-2 spike peptides, taken after COVID-19 vaccination. This receptor was taken from a human donor who received a COVID-19 vaccine. The V gene is TRBV25-1, the J gene TRBJ1-1; unclear D gene. The CDR3 loop is CASRASNVISTEAFF. CDR3 nucleotide sequence: TGTGCCAGCAGAGCCTCGAACGTAATTTCCACTGAAGCTTTCTTT.